The 31 T cell receptor beta chains given below trace back to one sample, sequenced in a study of T-cell memory formation after mild COVID-19. MiXCR, run by TCRdb on the 5' RACE reads, gives a single entry per CDR3 protein. The repertoire holds around 310,000 distinct CDR3 sequences, with approximately 15% as singletons. Sequencing was performed on PBMCs or a T cell subset sorted from them (not recorded which). These receptors came from a man aged 18 to 29 who had mild COVID-19 (a few samples of this study predate the infection). Cell type and time point are not known.

The chain combines TRBV20-1 with TRBJ2-3, with D perhaps being TRBD1 or TRBD2 (5 bases each). V was cut by 6 bases and J by 0 bases, with 13 bases left in between. This CDR3 contains 14 residues. Germline loops: CDR1 DFQATT, CDR2 SNEGSKA (reference sequence). CDR3 nucleotide sequence: TGCAGTGCCGTCCCCGGGGCTAGCACAGATACGCAGTATTTT. It codes for CSAVPGASTDTQYF.

CDR3 bases: TGCAGCGTCGAGAAGGTCCTGGTAAGGCCCGGGGAGCAGTTCTTC. It translates to CSVEKVLVRPGEQFF. This chain links TRBV29-1 with TRBJ2-1; D ambiguous. CDR3 length equals 15 residues. Per germline, CDR1 SQVTM and CDR2 ANQGSEA. The V and J ends lost 6 bases and 10 bases respectively, with 25 bases between them.

This clonotype was observed a handful of times. V and J are TRBV7-9 and TRBJ1-3; maybe TRBD1 (5 bases). Trimming removed 4 bases at V and 0 bases at J, with 19 bases between. From germline, CDR1 is SEHNR and CDR2 FQNEAQ (reference sequence). This CDR3 contains 18 residues. The DNA of the CDR3 is TGTGCCAGCAGCTCGGACATAATAAGAGAGAGCTCTGGAAACACCATATATTTT. This gives the protein CASSSDIIRESSGNTIYF. The entire variable domain, with the rest obtained from reference TRBV7-9 and TRBJ1-3, is as follows: DTGVSQNPRHKITKRGQNVTFRCDPISEHNRLYWYRQTLGQGPEFLTYFQNEAQLEKSRLLSDRFSAERPKGSFSTLEIQRTEQGDSAMYLCASSSDIIRESSGNTIYFGEGSWLTVV.

The chain has TRBV4-1 and TRBJ2-1; possibly TRBD1 or TRBD2 for D (6 bases each). V gave up 5 bases and J gave up 7 bases, with 15 bases separating them. The CDR3 is made up of 14 amino acids. Per the germline V gene, CDR1 is MGHRA and CDR2 is YSYEKL. CDR3 loop: CASSMQGRINEQFF. The CDR3 DNA reads as TGCGCCAGCAGCATGCAGGGGAGGATTAATGAGCAGTTCTTC.

The J gene is TRBJ2-1, the V gene TRBV18, with no clear D. Germline-derived CDR1 and CDR2 are KGHSH and LQKENI. CDR3 length: 14 amino acids. With 3 bases removed from V and 4 bases from J, the gap between germline ends came to 10 bases. CDR3 sequence reads: CASSPPQPYNEQFF. CDR3 in DNA: TGTGCCAGCTCACCCCCTCAACCATACAATGAGCAGTTCTTC.

This clonotype has just a few counts. A read error is possible here, since a much larger clone lies one base away. CDR3 protein: CASSHTPGAYTGELFF. The CDR3 bases are TGCGCCAGCAGCCACACCCCTGGGGCGTACACCGGGGAGCTGTTTTTT. The genes are TRBV4-1 and TRBJ2-2; possible D gene TRBD1, 5 bases. CDR1 MGHRA and CDR2 YSYEKL come from the germline V gene. Trimming pared 3 bases from V and 3 bases from J, leaving 14 bases between. The CDR3 sequence is 16 residues long.

This chain joins TRBV20-1 and TRBJ2-7; TRBD1 aligns across 7 bases. Germline V gene lookup returns CDR1 DFQATT and CDR2 SNEGSKA (reference sequence). J was trimmed by 6 bases and V by 7 bases; bases with no gene match: 9. There are 12 residues in the CDR3. The CDR3 loop reads CSVPTQGSEQYV. In DNA form, the CDR3 reads TGCAGTGTTCCTACACAGGGGTCCGAGCAGTACGTC.

This clonotype has just a few counts. CDR3 amino acids: CASTTGTGIQETQYF. The CDR3 DNA reads TGTGCCAGCACCACAGGGACAGGGATCCAAGAGACCCAGTACTTC. The chain recombines TRBV12-3 or TRBV12-4 with TRBJ2-5, with TRBD1 matching over 9 bases. V dropped 7 bases and J dropped 1; count of bases not matched to a gene: 7. The CDR3 is made up of 15 amino acids.

The J gene is TRBJ2-2, the V gene TRBV25-1; 7 bases are shared with TRBD1. CDR1 MGHDK and CDR2 SYGVNS come from the germline V gene. The CDR3 consists of 13 residues. Losses at the gene ends were 11 bases for V and 3 bases for J; bases not matched to a gene: 6. DNA of the CDR3: TGTGCCGCGAGGGGGCTTTACACCGGGGAGCTGTTTTTT. This codes for CAARGLYTGELFF.

The genes are TRBV7-2 and TRBJ1-5; 7 positions agree with TRBD1. The CDR3 contains 15 residues. Germline V gene sequence: CDR1 SGHTA, CDR2 FQGNSA. Germline trimming cut 1 base from V and 6 bases from J; bases unmatched to any gene: 6. The CDR3 region is CASSLVWQGGQPQHF. DNA for the CDR3: TGTGCCAGCAGCTTAGTGTGGCAGGGGGGTCAGCCCCAGCATTTT.

This clonotype was counted between two and nine times. The rearrangement links TRBV6-2 or TRBV6-3 to TRBJ2-1; 8 bases are a match to TRBD2. Germline V lookup: CDR1 MNHEY, CDR2 SVGEGT. V lost 5 bases, J lost 7 bases, and 7 bases stayed unmatched. This CDR3 region has 14 residues. CDR3 coding DNA: TGTGCCAGCAGTCTCCCCGGGACTAGGAATGAGCAGTTCTTC. Its translation is CASSLPGTRNEQFF.

V gene TRBV7-2 combines with J gene TRBJ1-2; D gene uncertain. Germline V lookup: CDR1 SGHTA, CDR2 FQGNSA. Trimming pared 1 base from V and 4 bases from J, leaving 10 bases between. The CDR3 sequence is 14 residues long. The CDR3 DNA sequence: TGTGCCAGCAGCTTAGATGTGGGAGCCTATGGCTACACCTTC. This sequence encodes CASSLDVGAYGYTF.

The chain couples TRBV25-1 to TRBJ1-4; D ambiguous. The CDR3 spans 11 residues. Looked up from germline, CDR1 is MGHDK and CDR2 is SYGVNS. V lost 7 bases and J 5 bases, leaving 5 bases between the germline ends. The CDR3 sequence is CASTRNEKLFF. The CDR3 nucleotides read TGTGCCAGCACCCGGAATGAAAAACTGTTTTTT.

The table lists this clonotype with a few counts. The V and J genes are TRBV28 and TRBJ2-3; possible D gene TRBD2, 7 bases. This CDR3 is built from 15 residues. CDR1 is MDHEN, CDR2 SYDVKM, per germline. V was cut by 2 bases and J by 6 bases, with 15 bases left in between. The DNA of the CDR3 is TGTGCCAGCAGTTTAAATAGGGGGGGAGCGGATACGCAGTATTTT. Protein product: CASSLNRGGADTQYF.

The chain combines TRBV7-2 with TRBJ1-1, with D tentatively TRBD1 (6 bases). Germline assignment: CDR1 SGHTA and CDR2 FQGNSA. The CDR3 length is 14 residues. V lost 5 bases, J lost 3 bases, and 13 bases lay in between. The CDR3 region has the DNA TGTGCCAGCAGCCCGGGGGCGGGGTACACTGAAGCTTTCTTT. Translation gives CASSPGAGYTEAFF.

This clonotype has more than one count but fewer than ten. The chain couples TRBV6-2 or TRBV6-3 to TRBJ2-2, with D hard to call. The CDR3 extends over 13 amino acids. Per the germline V gene, CDR1 is MNHEY and CDR2 is SVGEGT. V was cut by 5 bases and J by 6 bases, with 10 bases left in between. DNA for the CDR3: TGTGCCAGCAGTGAATGGATGGCCGGGGAGCTGTTTTTT. This sequence encodes CASSEWMAGELFF.

This clonotype has just a few counts. V is TRBV5-1 and J is TRBJ2-2, with 12 bases lining up with TRBD2. With V trimmed by 1 base and J by 2 bases, 3 bases remained unmatched. Per the germline V gene, CDR1 is SGHRS and CDR2 is YFSETQ. The CDR3 is 17 amino acids. In DNA form, the CDR3 reads TGCGCCAGCAGCTTGTGGACTAGCGGGGAAAACACCGGGGAGCTGTTTTTT. Amino acids: CASSLWTSGENTGELFF.

The gene calls are TRBV5-1 and TRBJ2-7, with D perhaps TRBD2 (9 bases). Germline values: CDR1 SGHRS, CDR2 YFSETQ. V lost 7 bases to trimming and J lost 5 bases, with 25 bases between them. The CDR3 has 16 residues. The CDR3 protein is CASAAAGGDRSHEQYF. CDR3 nucleotides: TGCGCCAGCGCCGCGGCGGGAGGGGACAGGTCCCACGAGCAGTACTTC. Full variable domain (missing parts from reference TRBV5-1 and TRBJ2-7): KAGVTQTPRYLIKTRGQQVTLSCSPISGHRSVSWYQQTPGQGLQFLFEYFSETQRNKGNFPGRFSGRQFSNSRSEMNVSTLELGDSALYLCASAAAGGDRSHEQYFGPGTRLTVT.

This clonotype was detected a few times. The rearrangement links TRBV7-8 to TRBJ1-4; a weak D match, TRBD1 (5 bases). Trimming pared 8 bases from V and 7 bases from J, leaving 17 bases between. CDR3 length: 14 amino acids. CDR1 SGHVS and CDR2 FQNEAQ come from the germline V gene. Here the CDR3 reads CASATGGLGEKLFF. In DNA, the CDR3 is TGTGCCAGCGCGACCGGGGGGTTGGGTGAAAAACTGTTTTTT.

V usage is TRBV7-2 and J usage is TRBJ2-1; no reliable D call. The V gene's germline CDR1 is SGHTA and CDR2 FQGNSA. Trimming took off 5 bases at V and 10 bases at J, with 15 bases between the two ends. This CDR3 has 13 amino acids. Here the CDR3 DNA reads TGTGCCAGCAGCCCTAGGGCACTTTTGGAGCAGTTCTTC. It yields the protein CASSPRALLEQFF.

This clonotype was seen a handful of times. V gene TRBV20-1 combines with J gene TRBJ2-1; TRBD2 matches at 9 bases. CDR3 length: 16 residues. The germline gives CDR1 DFQATT, CDR2 SNEGSKA (reference sequence). J lost 1 base, V lost 3 bases, and 7 bases had no gene match. CDR3: CSARSSGAWSYNEQFF. The CDR3, as DNA: TGCAGTGCTAGGTCTAGCGGGGCTTGGTCCTACAATGAGCAGTTCTTC.

The rearrangement joins TRBV6-5 to TRBJ2-7, with 10 bases matching TRBD2. Germline trimming cut 6 bases from V and 0 bases from J; bases unmatched to any gene: 5. Germline V CDR1 and CDR2: MNHEY, SVGAGI. The CDR3 is 15 residues long. The CDR3 protein is CASSPTSGLSYEQYF. CDR3 in DNA: TGTGCCAGCAGCCCGACTAGCGGGCTCTCCTACGAGCAGTACTTC.

J is TRBJ2-7 and V is TRBV18; 10 positions agree with TRBD1. CDR3 length: 16 residues. The V gene end was trimmed by 3 bases and the J gene end by 7 bases; junction bases not matched to a gene: 12. The germline V gene has CDR1 KGHSH and CDR2 LQKENI. The CDR3 DNA is TGTGCCAGCTCACCGTCCCCCGGGACAGGGGTGGAAGAGCAGTACTTC. The encoded protein is CASSPSPGTGVEEQYF.

This chain joins TRBV7-8 and TRBJ2-7, with 8 bases that match TRBD1. This CDR3 is built from 16 residues. Trimming took 1 base from V and 3 from J; bases not matched to a gene: 8. Looked up from germline, CDR1 is SGHVS and CDR2 is FQNEAQ. The CDR3 coding sequence is TGTGCCAGCAGCTTAGGCACGACAGGGGTAAGCTACGAGCAGTACTTC. Its translation: CASSLGTTGVSYEQYF.

This clonotype was picked up many times. The chain couples TRBV28 to TRBJ2-5; D might be TRBD2 (5 bases). V shed 6 bases and J shed 5 bases, with 16 bases lying between them. CDR1 is MDHEN and CDR2 is SYDVKM in the germline V gene. This CDR3 has 14 residues. CDR3 sequence: CASSPTSPGETQYF. CDR3 bases: TGTGCCAGCAGCCCCACATCCCCGGGGGAGACCCAGTACTTC.

This clonotype turned up a few times. V gene TRBV6-5 combines with J gene TRBJ1-5; perhaps TRBD1 as D (6 bases). The CDR3 covers 15 residues. The germline V and J ends were trimmed by 5 bases and 6 bases, with 17 bases remaining between them. Germline loops: CDR1 MNHEY, CDR2 SVGAGI. CDR3 DNA: TGTGCCAGCAGTCCCTGGCGGGGGGGCGGTCAGCCCCAGCATTTT. It is translated as CASSPWRGGGQPQHF.

This clonotype was seen a handful of times. The genes are TRBV7-2 and TRBJ1-2, with TRBD1 as a possible D gene (5 bases). Trimming removed 5 bases at V and 8 bases at J, with 18 bases between. The CDR3 runs to 14 residues. CDR1 is SGHTA, CDR2 FQGNSA, per germline. CDR3 protein: CASSVISGRQGYTF. The CDR3 bases are TGTGCCAGCAGCGTGATTAGCGGACGACAGGGCTACACCTTC. The full variable domain, in which reference TRBV7-2 and TRBJ1-2 provide the parts outside the CDR3, is GAGVSQSPSNKVTEKGKDVELRCDPISGHTALYWYRQSLGQGLEFLIYFQGNSAPDKSGLPSDRFSAERTGGSVSTLTIQRTQQEDSAVYLCASSVISGRQGYTFGSGTRLTVV.

This clonotype occurred many times. The chain joins TRBV20-1 to TRBJ2-5; TRBD1 agrees at 10 bases. The trim removed 7 bases at V and 5 bases at J, leaving 10 bases unmatched. This CDR3 region has 14 residues. CDR1 and CDR2 (germline): DFQATT, SNEGSKA (reference sequence). CDR3 amino acids: CSVTRQGARETQYF. As DNA, the CDR3 is TGCAGTGTTACCCGACAGGGGGCGAGGGAGACCCAGTACTTC.

The V and J genes are TRBV12-3 or TRBV12-4 and TRBJ2-1, with 8 positions matching TRBD1. The closer fit of TRBJ2-7 to the DNA end suggests the J call may be wrong. The CDR3 is 17 residues long. Here the CDR3 reads CASSSDPRQGNFHEQYF. CDR3 DNA: TGTGCCAGCAGTTCGGACCCTAGACAGGGGAACTTCCACGAGCAGTACTTC.

This sequence joins TRBV7-9 and TRBJ1-2; D may be TRBD1 (5 bases). In germline, CDR1 is SEHNR, CDR2 FQNEAQ (reference sequence). Trimming left V 0 bases short and J 1 base short, with 12 bases between. CDR3 size: 16 residues. Written as DNA, the CDR3 is TGTGCCAGCAGCTTAGCCGGGACGGTCAGTAACTATGGCTACACCTTC. Translating gives CASSLAGTVSNYGYTF.

This clonotype appeared many times. J is TRBJ2-1 and V is TRBV27; 11 nucleotides align to TRBD2. CDR1 and CDR2 from the germline V gene are MNHEY and SMNVEV (reference sequence). V was pared by 5 bases and J by 3 bases, with 6 bases of the junction left unmatched. The length of the CDR3 is 16 residues. Here the CDR3 DNA reads TGTGCCAGCAGTGCCCTGACTAGCGGGGTCTACAATGAGCAGTTCTTC. Translated, it gives CASSALTSGVYNEQFF.